Each of the 4 T cell receptor beta chains below was sequenced from the same sample in a study of shared clonotypes between healthy human individuals. Only in-frame clones appear in the TCRdb table, and some are missing; sequencing was by immunoSEQ multiplex PCR. The sample yields some 2 million clones, approximately 95% seen once. Selected positively for CCR7 and CD45RO-negative, naive CD8 cells excluded terminally differentiated effector memory CD45RA+ cells. The sample taken for sequencing was naive CD8+ T cells sorted from blood. The origin of the receptors is a man aged 18 to 35 in good health.

On this clone itself: Other DNA sequences in this specimen translate into the identical CDR3. V gene TRBV9 combines with J gene TRBJ2-7; D is possibly TRBD2 (6 bases). The germline gives CDR1 SGDLS, CDR2 YYNGEE. The V end was cut by 5 bases, the J end by 5 bases, with 14 bases between. The CDR3 loop spans 13 amino acids. The CDR3 coding sequence is TGTGCCAGCAGTGTGGGGACGGGGGACGAGCAGTACTTC. This codes for CASSVGTGDEQYF. Full variable domain (outside the CDR3, taken from reference TRBV9 and TRBJ2-7): DSGVTQTPKHLITATGQRVTLRCSPRSGDLSVYWYQQSLDQGLQFLIQYYNGEERAKGNILERFSAQQFPDLHSELNLSSLELGDSALYFCASSVGTGDEQYFGPGTRLTVT.

J is TRBJ1-6 and V is TRBV11-2; no clear D gene. The CDR3 contains 17 residues. The V end lost 0 bases, the J end lost 2 bases, and 11 bases lay between the germline ends. Germline assignment: CDR1 SGHAT and CDR2 FQNNGV. The CDR3 bases are TGTGCCAGCAGCTTAGATCCCCGCGGCGCCTATAATTCACCCCTCCACTTT. Translation: CASSLDPRGAYNSPLHF.

J is TRBJ2-7 and V is TRBV5-4; the match to TRBD1 covers 11 bases. V dropped 1 base and J dropped 3; count of bases not matched to a gene: 6. The CDR3 covers 16 residues. CDR1 is SGHNT and CDR2 is YYREEE in the germline V gene (reference sequence). The CDR3 nucleotides read TGTGCCAGCAGCTTGTACGGACAGGGGGCTGGCTACGAGCAGTACTTC. It specifies CASSLYGQGAGYEQYF.

The chain has TRBV4-3 and TRBJ2-2; 10 positions match TRBD2. The CDR3 spans 18 residues. Trimming took 0 bases from V and 4 from J; bases not matched to a gene: 8. Germline CDR1 reads LGHNA; CDR2 reads YSLEER. The CDR3 here is CASSQESSGSRTTGELFF. The CDR3 nucleotides read TGCGCCAGCAGCCAAGAGTCTAGCGGGAGTCGTACCACCGGGGAGCTGTTTTTT.